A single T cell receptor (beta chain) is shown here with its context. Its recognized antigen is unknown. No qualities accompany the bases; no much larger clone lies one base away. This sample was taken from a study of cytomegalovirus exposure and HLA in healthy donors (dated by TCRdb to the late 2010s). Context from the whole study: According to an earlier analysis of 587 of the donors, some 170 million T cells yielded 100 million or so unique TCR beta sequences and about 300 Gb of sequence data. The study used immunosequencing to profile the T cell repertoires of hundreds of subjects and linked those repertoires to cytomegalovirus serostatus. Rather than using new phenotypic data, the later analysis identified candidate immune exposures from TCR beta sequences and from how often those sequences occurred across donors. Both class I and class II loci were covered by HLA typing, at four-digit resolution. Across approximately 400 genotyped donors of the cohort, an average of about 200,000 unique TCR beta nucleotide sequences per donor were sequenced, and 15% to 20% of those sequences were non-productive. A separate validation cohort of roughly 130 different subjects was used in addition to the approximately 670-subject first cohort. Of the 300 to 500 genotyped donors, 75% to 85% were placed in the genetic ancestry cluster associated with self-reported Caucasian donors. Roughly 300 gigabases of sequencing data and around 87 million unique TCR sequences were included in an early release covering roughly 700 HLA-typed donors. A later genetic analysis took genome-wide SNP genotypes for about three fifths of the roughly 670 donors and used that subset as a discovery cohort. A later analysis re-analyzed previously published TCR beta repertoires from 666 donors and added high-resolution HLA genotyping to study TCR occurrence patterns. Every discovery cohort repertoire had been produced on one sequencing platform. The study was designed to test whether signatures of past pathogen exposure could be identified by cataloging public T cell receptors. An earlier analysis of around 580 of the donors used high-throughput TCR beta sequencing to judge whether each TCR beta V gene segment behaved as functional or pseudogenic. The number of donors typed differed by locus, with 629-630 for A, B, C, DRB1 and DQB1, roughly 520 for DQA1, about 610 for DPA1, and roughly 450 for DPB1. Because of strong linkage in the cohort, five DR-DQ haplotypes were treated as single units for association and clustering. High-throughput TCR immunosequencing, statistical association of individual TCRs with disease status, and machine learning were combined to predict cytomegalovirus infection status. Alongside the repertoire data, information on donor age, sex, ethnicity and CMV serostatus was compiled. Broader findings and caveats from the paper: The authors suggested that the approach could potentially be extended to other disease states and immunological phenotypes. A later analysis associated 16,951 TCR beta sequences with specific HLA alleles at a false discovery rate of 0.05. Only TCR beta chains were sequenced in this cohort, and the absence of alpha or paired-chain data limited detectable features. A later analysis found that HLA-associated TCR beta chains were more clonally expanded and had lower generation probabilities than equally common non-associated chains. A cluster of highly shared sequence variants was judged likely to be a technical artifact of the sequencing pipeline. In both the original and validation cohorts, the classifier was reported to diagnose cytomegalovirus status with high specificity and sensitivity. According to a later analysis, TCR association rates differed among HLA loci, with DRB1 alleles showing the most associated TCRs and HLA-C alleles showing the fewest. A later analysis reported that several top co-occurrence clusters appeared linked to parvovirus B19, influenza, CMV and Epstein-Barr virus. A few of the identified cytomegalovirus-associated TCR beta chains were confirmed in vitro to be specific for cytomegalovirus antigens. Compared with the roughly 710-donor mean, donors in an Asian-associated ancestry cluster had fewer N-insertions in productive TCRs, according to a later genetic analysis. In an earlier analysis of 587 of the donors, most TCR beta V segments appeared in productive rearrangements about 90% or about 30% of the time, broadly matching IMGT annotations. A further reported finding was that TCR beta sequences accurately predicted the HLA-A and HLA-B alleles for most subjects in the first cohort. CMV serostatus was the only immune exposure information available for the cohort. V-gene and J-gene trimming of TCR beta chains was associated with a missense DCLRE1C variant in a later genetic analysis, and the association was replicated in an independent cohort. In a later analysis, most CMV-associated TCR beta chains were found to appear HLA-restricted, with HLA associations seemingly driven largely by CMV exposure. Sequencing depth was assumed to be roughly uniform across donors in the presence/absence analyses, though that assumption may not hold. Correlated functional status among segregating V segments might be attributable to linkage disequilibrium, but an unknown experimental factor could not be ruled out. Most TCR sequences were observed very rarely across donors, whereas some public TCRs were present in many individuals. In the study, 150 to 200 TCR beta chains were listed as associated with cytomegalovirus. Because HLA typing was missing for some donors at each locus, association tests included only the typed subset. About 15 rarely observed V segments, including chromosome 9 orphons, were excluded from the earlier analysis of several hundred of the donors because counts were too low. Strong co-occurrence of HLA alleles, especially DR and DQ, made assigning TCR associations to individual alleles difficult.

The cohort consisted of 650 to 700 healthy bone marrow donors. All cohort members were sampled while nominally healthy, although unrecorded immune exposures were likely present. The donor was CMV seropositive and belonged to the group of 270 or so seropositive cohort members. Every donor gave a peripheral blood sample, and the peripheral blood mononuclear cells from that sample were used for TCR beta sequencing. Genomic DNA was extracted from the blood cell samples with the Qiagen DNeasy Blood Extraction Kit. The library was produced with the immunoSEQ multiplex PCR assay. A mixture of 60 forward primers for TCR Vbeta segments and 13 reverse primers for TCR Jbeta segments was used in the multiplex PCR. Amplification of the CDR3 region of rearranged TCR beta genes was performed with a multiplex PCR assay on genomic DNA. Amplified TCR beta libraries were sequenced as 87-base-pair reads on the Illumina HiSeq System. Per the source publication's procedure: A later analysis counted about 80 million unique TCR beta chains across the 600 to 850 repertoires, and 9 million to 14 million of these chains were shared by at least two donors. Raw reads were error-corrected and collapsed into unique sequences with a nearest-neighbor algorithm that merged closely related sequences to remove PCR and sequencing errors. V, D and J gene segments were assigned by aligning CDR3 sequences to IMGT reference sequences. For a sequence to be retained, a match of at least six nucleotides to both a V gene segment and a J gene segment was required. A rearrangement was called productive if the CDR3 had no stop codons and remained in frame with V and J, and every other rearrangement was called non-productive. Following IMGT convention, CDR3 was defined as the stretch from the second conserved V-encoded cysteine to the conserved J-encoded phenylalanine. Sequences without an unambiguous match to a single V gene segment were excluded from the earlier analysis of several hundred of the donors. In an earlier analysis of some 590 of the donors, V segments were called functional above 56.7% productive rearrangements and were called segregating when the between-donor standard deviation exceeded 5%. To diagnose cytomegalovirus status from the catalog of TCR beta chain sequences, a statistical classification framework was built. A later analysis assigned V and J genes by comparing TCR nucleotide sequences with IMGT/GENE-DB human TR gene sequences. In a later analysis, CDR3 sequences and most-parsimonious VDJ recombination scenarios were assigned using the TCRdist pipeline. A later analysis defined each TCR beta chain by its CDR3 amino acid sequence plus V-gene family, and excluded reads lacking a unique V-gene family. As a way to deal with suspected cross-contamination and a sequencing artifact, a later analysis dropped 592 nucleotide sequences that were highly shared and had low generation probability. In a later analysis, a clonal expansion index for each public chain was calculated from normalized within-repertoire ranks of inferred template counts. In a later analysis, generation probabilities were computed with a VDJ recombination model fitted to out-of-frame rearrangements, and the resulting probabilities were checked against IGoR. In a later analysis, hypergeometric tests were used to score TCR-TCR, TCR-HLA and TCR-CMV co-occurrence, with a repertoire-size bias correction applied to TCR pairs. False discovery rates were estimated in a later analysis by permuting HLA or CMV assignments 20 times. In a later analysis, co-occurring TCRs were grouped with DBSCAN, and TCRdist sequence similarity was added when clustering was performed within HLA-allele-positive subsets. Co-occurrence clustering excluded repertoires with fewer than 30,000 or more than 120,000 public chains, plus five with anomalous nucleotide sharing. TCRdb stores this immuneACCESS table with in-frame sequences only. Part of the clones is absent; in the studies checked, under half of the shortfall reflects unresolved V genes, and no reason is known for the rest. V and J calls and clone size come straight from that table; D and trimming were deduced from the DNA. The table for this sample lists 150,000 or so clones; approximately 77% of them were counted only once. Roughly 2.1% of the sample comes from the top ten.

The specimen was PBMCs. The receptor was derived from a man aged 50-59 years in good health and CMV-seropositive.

In nucleotides, the sequence is TGTGCCAGCAGTGAGGGTACCCTCGGGGGTGAAAAACTGTTTTTT. This gives the protein CASSEGTLGGEKLFF. The V and J genes are TRBV2 and TRBJ1-4; a tentative D match to TRBD1 spans 5 bases. The germline V gene supplies CDR1 SNHLY and CDR2 FYNNEI. The CDR3 starts with the cysteine, ends with the phenylalanine, and has 15 residues. Solely the CDR3 DNA is kept, with 45 bases framed from the first base. Trimming takes 3 bases from V and 7 bases from J, and the germline ends sit 15 bases apart.